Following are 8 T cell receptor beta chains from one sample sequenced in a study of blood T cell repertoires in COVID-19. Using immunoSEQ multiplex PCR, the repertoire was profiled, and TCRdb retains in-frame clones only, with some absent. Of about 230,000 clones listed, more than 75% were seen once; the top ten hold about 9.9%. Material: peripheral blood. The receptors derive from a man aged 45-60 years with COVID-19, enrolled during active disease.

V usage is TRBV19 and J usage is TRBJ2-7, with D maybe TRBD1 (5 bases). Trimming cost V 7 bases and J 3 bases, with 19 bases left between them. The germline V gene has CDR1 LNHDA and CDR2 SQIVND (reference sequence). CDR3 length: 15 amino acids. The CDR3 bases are TGTGCCAGTATGGGGCTGGACACTTTGGGCTACGAGCAGTACTTC. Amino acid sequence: CASMGLDTLGYEQYF.

The CDR3 spells CASGFSGHTDTQYF. The CDR3 coding sequence is TGTGCCAGCGGATTTAGCGGGCACACAGATACGCAGTATTTT. The V and J genes are TRBV19 and TRBJ2-3; 7 positions agree with TRBD2. V was clipped by 9 bases and J by 2 bases; unmatched bases: 8. Germline CDR1 is LNHDA and CDR2 is SQIVND (reference sequence). The CDR3 length is 14 residues.

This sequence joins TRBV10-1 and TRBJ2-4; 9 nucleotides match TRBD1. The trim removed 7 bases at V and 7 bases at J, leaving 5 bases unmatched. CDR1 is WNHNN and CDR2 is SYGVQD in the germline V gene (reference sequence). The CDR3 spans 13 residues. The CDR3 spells CASIRDRANIQYF. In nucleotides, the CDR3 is TGCGCCAGCATCCGGGACAGGGCCAACATTCAGTACTTC.

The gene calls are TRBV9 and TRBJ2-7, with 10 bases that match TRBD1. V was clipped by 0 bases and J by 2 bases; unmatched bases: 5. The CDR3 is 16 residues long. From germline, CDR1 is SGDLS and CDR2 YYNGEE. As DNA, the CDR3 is TGTGCCAGCAGCGTAGGGGGACAGGGGCCACCCTACGAGCAGTACTTC. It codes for CASSVGGQGPPYEQYF.

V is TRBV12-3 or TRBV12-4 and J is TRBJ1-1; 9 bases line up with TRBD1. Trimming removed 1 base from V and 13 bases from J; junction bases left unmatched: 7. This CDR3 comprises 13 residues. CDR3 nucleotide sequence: TGTGCCAGCAGTTTAGGACAGGGGGTTGGTGATTTCTTT. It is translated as CASSLGQGVGDFF.

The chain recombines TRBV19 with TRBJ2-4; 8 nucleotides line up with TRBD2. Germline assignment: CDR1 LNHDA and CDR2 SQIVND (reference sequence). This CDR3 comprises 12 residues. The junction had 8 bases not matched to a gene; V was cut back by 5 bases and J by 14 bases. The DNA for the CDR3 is TGTGCCAGTAGTCCGGGGGGGGACTGGGAGTACTTC. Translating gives CASSPGGDWEYF.

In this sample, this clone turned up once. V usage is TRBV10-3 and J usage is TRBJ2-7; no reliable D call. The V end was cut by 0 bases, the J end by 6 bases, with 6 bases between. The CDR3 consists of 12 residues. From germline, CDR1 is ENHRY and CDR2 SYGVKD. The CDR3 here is CAISESQSEQYF. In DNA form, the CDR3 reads TGTGCCATCAGTGAGTCTCAATCCGAGCAGTACTTC.

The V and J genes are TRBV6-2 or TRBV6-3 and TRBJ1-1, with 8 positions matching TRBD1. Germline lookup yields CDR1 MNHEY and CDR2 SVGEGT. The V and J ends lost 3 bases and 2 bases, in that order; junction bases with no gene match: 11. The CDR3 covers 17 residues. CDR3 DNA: TGTGCCAGCAGTTATAAGGGACAGGTTATGCTTAACACTGAAGCTTTCTTT. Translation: CASSYKGQVMLNTEAFF.